The 11 T cell receptor beta chains below all came from one sample that was sequenced in a study of shared clonotypes between healthy human individuals. Clones were read by immunoSEQ multiplex PCR, and TCRdb kept only the in-frame ones, dropping some. The data hold over a million clones, with approximately 98.5% observed a single time. Sequencing was carried out using naive CD4+ T cells sorted from blood. Subset of the sample: CD45RA+ positively selected. These receptors all come from a man aged 25 to 40 in good health.

This chain connects TRBV7-9 to TRBJ1-1; TRBD1 agrees at 8 bases. The V gene end was trimmed by 10 bases and the J gene end by 2 bases; junction bases not matched to a gene: 9. The CDR3 is made up of 14 amino acids. In germline, CDR1 is SEHNR, CDR2 FQNEAQ (reference sequence). The CDR3 sequence is CAILTPGGNTEAFF. Written as DNA, the CDR3 is TGTGCCATCCTTACCCCAGGGGGCAACACTGAAGCTTTCTTT.

The gene calls are TRBV10-2 and TRBJ2-3, with D perhaps matching TRBD1 or TRBD2 (5 bases each). With 2 bases removed from V and 4 bases from J, the gap between germline ends came to 16 bases. In germline, CDR1 is WSHSY, CDR2 SAAADI. The CDR3 is 16 amino acids. CDR3 DNA: TGCGCCAGCAGTGAGCCCCGACCGGGGACCGCAGATACGCAGTATTTT. Residues: CASSEPRPGTADTQYF.

The gene calls are TRBV14 and TRBJ1-1, with TRBD1 identical over 8 bases. The V and J ends lost 0 bases and 6 bases, in that order; junction bases with no gene match: 12. The CDR3 length is 17 residues. Germline V gene data show CDR1 as SGHDN and CDR2 as FVKESK. The CDR3 nucleotides read TGTGCCAGCAGCCAAGATCTGGGACAGGCTTTACCAGCTGAAGCTTTCTTT. The encoded protein is CASSQDLGQALPAEAFF. The variable domain in full, with the rest retrieved from reference TRBV14 and TRBJ1-1, is EAGVTQFPSHSVIEKGQTVTLRCDPISGHDNLYWYRRVMGKEIKFLLHFVKESKQDESGMPNNRFLAERTGGTYSTLKVQPAELEDSGVYFCASSQDLGQALPAEAFFGQGTRLTVV.

This clone is a singleton in its sample. The chain carries TRBV5-5 and TRBJ2-2; tentative D call: TRBD1 (5 bases). Germline V gives CDR1 SGHKS, CDR2 YYEKEE (reference sequence). This CDR3 has 14 residues. V was cut by 3 bases and J by 4 bases, with 10 bases left in between. The CDR3 region is CASSWKGATGELFF. The CDR3 nucleotides are TGTGCCAGCAGCTGGAAAGGGGCCACCGGGGAGCTGTTTTTT.

The rearrangement uses TRBV9 and TRBJ1-2, with 11 nucleotides matching TRBD1. Germline CDR1 reads SGDLS; CDR2 reads YYNGEE. CDR3 size: 16 residues. With 0 bases clipped from V and 8 bases from J, the junction kept 9 bases outside the gene matches. The CDR3 region is CASSVASGQGAEGYTF. The CDR3 bases are TGTGCCAGCAGCGTAGCAAGTGGACAGGGGGCGGAAGGCTACACCTTC.

The rearrangement joins TRBV19 to TRBJ1-2, with 8 bases aligning to TRBD1. The germline CDR1 and CDR2 sequences are LNHDA and SQIVND (reference sequence). Losses at the gene ends were 7 bases for V and 3 bases for J; bases not matched to a gene: 16. The CDR3 extends over 17 amino acids. The CDR3 loop is CASNWGPRGLIDYGYTF. The CDR3 nucleotides read TGTGCCAGTAATTGGGGACCCAGGGGGCTGATTGACTATGGCTACACCTTC.

The chain combines TRBV28 with TRBJ2-7; TRBD2 aligns across 11 bases. Germline V gives CDR1 MDHEN, CDR2 SYDVKM. The J segment lost 3 bases and the V segment lost 2 bases, leaving 12 bases of the junction unmatched. The CDR3 loop spans 18 amino acids. CDR3 nucleotide sequence: TGTGCCAGCAGTTTAAGACGGCCTCGACTAGCGGGGTTCTACGAGCAGTACTTC. This gives the protein CASSLRRPRLAGFYEQYF.

The chain carries TRBV7-9 and TRBJ2-7; perhaps D is TRBD1 or TRBD2 (7 bases each). Germline CDR1 and CDR2: SEHNR and FQNEAQ (reference sequence). The CDR3 contains 17 residues. With 5 bases removed from V and 4 bases from J, the gap between germline ends came to 24 bases. CDR3 coding DNA: TGTGCCAGCAGCACCCGCAGGGGGGCGGGAGTTGAGTACGAGCAGTACTTC. This encodes CASSTRRGAGVEYEQYF.

This chain connects TRBV25-1 to TRBJ2-3, with 8 bases identical to TRBD2. V was pared by 7 bases and J by 1 base, with 4 bases of the junction left unmatched. The CDR3 spans 14 residues. Germline V lookup: CDR1 MGHDK, CDR2 SYGVNS. CDR3 protein: CASKDSGGTDTQYF. DNA for the CDR3: TGTGCCAGCAAAGATAGCGGGGGCACAGATACGCAGTATTTT.

V and J are TRBV2 and TRBJ2-2, with TRBD1 matching over 9 bases. This CDR3 comprises 15 residues. Germline lookup yields CDR1 SNHLY and CDR2 FYNNEI. V dropped 7 bases and J dropped 1; count of bases not matched to a gene: 4. CDR3 bases: TGTGCCAGCATTGACAGGGGGGTGAACACCGGGGAGCTGTTTTTT. This translates into CASIDRGVNTGELFF.

The chain carries TRBV19 and TRBJ2-3, with 7 bases aligning to TRBD2. CDR3 length: 16 residues. With V trimmed by 4 bases and J by 4 bases, 11 bases remained unmatched. CDR1 is LNHDA, CDR2 SQIVND, per germline (reference sequence). The CDR3 coding sequence is TGTGCCAGTAGTAGCGGGACTAACCTCAACGCAGATACGCAGTATTTT. Protein sequence: CASSSGTNLNADTQYF.